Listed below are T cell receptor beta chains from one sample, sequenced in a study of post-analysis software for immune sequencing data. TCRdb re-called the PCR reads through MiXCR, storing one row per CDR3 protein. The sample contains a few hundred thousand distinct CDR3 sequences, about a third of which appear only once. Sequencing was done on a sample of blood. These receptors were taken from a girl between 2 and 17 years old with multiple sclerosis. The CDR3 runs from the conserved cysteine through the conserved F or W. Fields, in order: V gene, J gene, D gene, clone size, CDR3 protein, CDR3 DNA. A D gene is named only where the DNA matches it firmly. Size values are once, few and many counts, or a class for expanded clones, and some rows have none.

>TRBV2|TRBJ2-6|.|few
CASYDSGANVLTF
TGTGCCAGCTATGACTCTGGGGCCAACGTCCTGACTTTC
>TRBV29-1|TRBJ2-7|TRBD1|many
CSVERDRGYEQYF
TGCAGCGTTGAAAGGGACAGGGGATACGAGCAGTACTTC
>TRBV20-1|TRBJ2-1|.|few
CSAPYFGGPTGGEQFF
TGCAGTGCTCCCTATTTCGGGGGGCCAACTGGGGGTGAGCAGTTCTTC
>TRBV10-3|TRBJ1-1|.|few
CAIWAGNTEAFF
TGTGCCATCTGGGCGGGGAACACTGAAGCTTTCTTT
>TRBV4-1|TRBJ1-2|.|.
CASSQDSRGYGYTF
TGCGCCAGCAGCCAAGATTCACGGGGTTATGGCTACACCTTC
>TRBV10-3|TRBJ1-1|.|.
CAISESRSAILTEAFF
TGTGCCATCAGTGAGTCGAGGTCAGCGATACTAACTGAAGCTTTCTTT
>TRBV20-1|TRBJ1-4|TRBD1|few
CSARELLTGPTNEKLFF
TGCAGTGCTAGAGAACTCTTGACAGGGCCAACTAATGAAAAACTGTTTTTT
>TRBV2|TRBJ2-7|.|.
CASRLDNYEQYF
TGTGCCAGCAGGCTGGACAACTACGAGCAGTACTTC
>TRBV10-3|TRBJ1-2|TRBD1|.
CAISAPTSQGAKGGYTF
TGTGCCATCAGTGCACCGACCTCACAGGGGGCGAAGGGTGGCTACACCTTC
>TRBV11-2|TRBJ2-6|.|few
CASSPIGARANVLTF
TGTGCCAGCAGCCCCATAGGAGCCCGGGCCAACGTCCTGACTTTC
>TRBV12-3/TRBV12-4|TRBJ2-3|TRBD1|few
CASSLEVTGNTDTQYF
TGTGCCAGCAGTTTAGAGGTGACAGGGAACACAGATACGCAGTATTTT
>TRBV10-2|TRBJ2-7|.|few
CASMEKITYEQYF
TGCGCCAGCATGGAGAAGATAACCTACGAGCAGTACTTC